This T cell receptor beta chain was recovered during a study of shared clonotypes between healthy human individuals. Whole-study results and caveats: A small donor pool kept down the genetic and exposure-history diversity that was represented.

How the authors handled the data: ImmunoSEQ only sent back junction sequences with no quality scores, so filtering was done differently. Using immunoSEQ multiplex PCR, the repertoire was profiled, and TCRdb retains in-frame clones only, with some absent. D and trimming were read from the DNA, whereas the V and J calls and clone size are those reported in that table. The profile shows roughly 2,500,000 clones, under 95% of them singletons. Remarks on this clone: No antigen is known for it.

This TCR was recovered from a man between 18 and 35 years old in good health. Some clones in this sample may be carry-over from other donors' samples. The sequenced sample was naive CD4+ T cells from PBMCs. Subset noted: CD45RA+ positively selected.

CDR3 nucleotide sequence: TGCGCCAGCAGCCAAGATAGGGAAGGGGGCGGTGCAGATACGCAGTATTTT. Protein sequence: CASSQDREGGGADTQYF. This chain joins TRBV4-1 and TRBJ2-3; 7 bases line up with TRBD1. Per the germline V gene, CDR1 is MGHRA and CDR2 is YSYEKL. J was trimmed by 4 bases and V by 0 bases; bases with no gene match: 10. The CDR3 is 17 amino acids.